This T cell receptor (beta chain) emerged from a study of blood T cell repertoires in COVID-19. In the study overall: COVID-19 samples, acute and convalescent, were from the United States, Italy and Spain. The analysed material was cDNA or gDNA that came from T cells, B-cell-depleted T cells, or PBMCs.

The V gene end was trimmed by 6 bases and the J gene end by 2 bases; junction bases not matched to a gene: 4. Germline CDR1 MDHEN, CDR2 SYDVKM. The CDR3 is 14 amino acids. Repertoires were generated with immunoSEQ multiplex PCR, while TCRdb's copy carries only in-frame clones and drops some. The sample yields around 100,000 clones, roughly 90% seen once. Sequencing was carried out using peripheral blood. The TCR originated in a man aged 45-65 years with COVID-19, enrolled during active disease. J is TRBJ1-1 and V is TRBV28; 9 positions agree with TRBD1. CDR3 sequence: CASSFTGGNTEAFF. CDR3 in DNA: TGTGCCAGCAGCTTTACAGGGGGCAACACTGAAGCTTTCTTT.